This T cell receptor (beta chain) comes out of a study of T cells after yellow fever vaccination. Study-wide results and limits: There was a possibility that FACS-sorted repertoires contained abundant clonotypes contaminating from the bulk population. The appearance of a small share of clonotypes in both CD4 and CD8 compartments was observed. Re-detected after boosting: most primary clones, 96% of CD4 and 80% to 90% of CD8.

This clonotype has ten or more counts. Its antigen is unidentified. The trim removed 7 bases at V and 9 bases at J, leaving 9 bases unmatched. Germline CDR1 and CDR2: SGHTA and FQGNSA. This CDR3 is 14 amino acids long. Template switching with 5'RACE generated the TCR cDNA and added a universal primer site and UMIs. Each CDR3 protein gets one entry after TCRdb re-called the 5' RACE reads with MiXCR. Seen here are fewer than 150,000 distinct CDR3 sequences, roughly 8% observed once, and the top ten hold about 0.73%. The rearrangement joins TRBV7-2 to TRBJ1-6, with 7 positions matching TRBD1. Sequenced here: CD4+ T cells sorted from PBMCs, sampled 5 days after the yellow fever booster vaccination. The clonotype originates from a man younger than 45 who received the YFV17D yellow fever vaccine. This CDR3 reads CASTQGQILSPLHF. In DNA, the CDR3 is TGTGCCAGCACCCAGGGACAGATTCTTTCACCCCTCCACTTT.